The T cell receptor (beta chain) described here comes from a study of T cells in Graves' hyperthyroidism and ophthalmopathy. Study in general: Peripheral blood samples were taken at initial diagnosis, prior to any treatment. Study-level findings and limits: Peripheral blood also featured most of the thyroid clonotypes expanded above 0.001.

The TCR beta CDR3 regions underwent amplification using RNA transcripts as the source. First-round RT-PCR with HTBI primers amplified the TCR CDR3 region. TCRdb re-called the multiplex PCR reads through MiXCR, storing one row per CDR3 protein. The table records a few hundred thousand distinct CDR3 sequences, more than 15% of them present only once. On this clonotype: Its antigen is still unknown.

V lost 1 base and J 2 bases, leaving 15 bases between the germline ends. The CDR3 runs to 16 residues. Germline CDR1 SGHRS, CDR2 YFSETQ. Ophthalmopathy patients showed a Clinical Activity Score of at least 3, NOSPECS grade of at least 4 and duration under 3 months. Sequencing input: blood. The origin of this receptor is a woman aged 25 to 39 with Graves' ophthalmopathy. The rearrangement links TRBV5-1 to TRBJ2-5; D unclear. CDR3 region: CASSLHPEKVQETQYF. DNA of the CDR3: TGCGCCAGCAGCTTGCACCCAGAAAAAGTTCAAGAGACCCAGTACTTC.